The clone carrying this TCR beta chain has a count of ten or more. Antigen unknown. This CDR3 contains 17 residues. Trimming shortened V by 2 bases and J by 8 bases, and 24 bases separated the two germline ends. Findings and caveats of the study: Tumor-infiltrating Treg TCR alpha and beta sequences overlapped most with tumor naive CD4+ T cells, then blood naive.

Amplification of TRBV12-4/TRBJ1-2 clonotypes used adaptor-ligated barcode primers. MiXCR, run by TCRdb on the multiplex PCR reads, gives a single entry per CDR3 protein. The data show just over 900 distinct CDR3 sequences, approximately 6.3% seen once. The sorted Tregs were CD4+CD25+CD127-/low cells. V gene TRBV12-3 or TRBV12-4 combines with J gene TRBJ1-2; D is ambiguous. The TCR originated in a female donor with breast cancer. Specimen: tumor-infiltrating Tregs sorted from the breast tumor. This CDR3 is CASSLSLHVNSMTGYTF. The CDR3 coding sequence is TGTGCCAGCAGTTTATCCCTCCACGTAAACAGCATGACAGGCTACACCTTC.